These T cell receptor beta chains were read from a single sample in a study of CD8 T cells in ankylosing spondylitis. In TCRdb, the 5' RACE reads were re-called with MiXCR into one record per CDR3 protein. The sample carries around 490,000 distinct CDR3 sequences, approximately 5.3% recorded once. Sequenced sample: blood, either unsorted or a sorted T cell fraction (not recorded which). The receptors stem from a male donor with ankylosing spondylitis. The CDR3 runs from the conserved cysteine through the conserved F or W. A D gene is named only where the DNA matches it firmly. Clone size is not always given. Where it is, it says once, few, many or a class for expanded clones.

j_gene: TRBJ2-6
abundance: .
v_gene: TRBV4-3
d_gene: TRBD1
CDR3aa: CASSRGQGAGNVLTF
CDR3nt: TGCGCCAGCAGCCGCGGACAGGGGGCTGGCAACGTCCTGACTTTC

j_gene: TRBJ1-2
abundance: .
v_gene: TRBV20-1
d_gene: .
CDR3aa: CSANANYGYTF
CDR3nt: TGCAGTGCTAATGCCAACTATGGCTACACCTTC

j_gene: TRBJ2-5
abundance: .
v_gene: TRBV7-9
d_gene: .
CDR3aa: CASSLGTLQRGTQYF
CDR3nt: TGTGCCAGCAGCCTAGGGACACTCCAGAGGGGGACCCAGTACTTC

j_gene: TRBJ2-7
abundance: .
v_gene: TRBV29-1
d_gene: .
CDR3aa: CSVVGLRGISEQYF
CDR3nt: TGCAGCGTTGTGGGTTTACGGGGGATTTCCGAGCAGTACTTC

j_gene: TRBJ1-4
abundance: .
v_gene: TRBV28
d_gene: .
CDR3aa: CASLNEKLFF
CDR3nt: TGTGCCAGTCTAAATGAAAAACTGTTTTTT

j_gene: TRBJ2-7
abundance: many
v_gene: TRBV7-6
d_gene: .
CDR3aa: CASSSNRGSYEQYF
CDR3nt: TGTGCCAGCAGCTCCAACCGGGGGTCCTACGAGCAGTACTTC

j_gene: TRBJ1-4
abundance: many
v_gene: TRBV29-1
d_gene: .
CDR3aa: CSVEGGVTNEKLFF
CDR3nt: TGCAGCGTTGAAGGCGGGGTAACTAATGAAAAACTGTTTTTT

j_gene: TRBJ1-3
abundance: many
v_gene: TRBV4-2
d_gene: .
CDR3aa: CASSQDGRDGNTIYF
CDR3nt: TGTGCCAGCAGCCAAGATGGTAGGGATGGAAACACCATATATTTT

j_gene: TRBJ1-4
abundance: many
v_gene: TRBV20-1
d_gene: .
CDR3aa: CSGAGPETNEKLFF
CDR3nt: TGCAGTGGGGCAGGCCCAGAAACTAATGAAAAACTGTTTTTT

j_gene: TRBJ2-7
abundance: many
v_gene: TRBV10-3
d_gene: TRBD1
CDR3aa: CAISSGTGYEQYF
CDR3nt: TGTGCCATCAGTTCCGGGACAGGCTACGAGCAGTACTTC

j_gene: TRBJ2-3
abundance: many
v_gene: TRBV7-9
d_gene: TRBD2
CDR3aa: CASGRTSGGTDTQYF
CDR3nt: TGTGCCAGCGGAAGAACTAGCGGGGGTACAGATACGCAGTATTTT

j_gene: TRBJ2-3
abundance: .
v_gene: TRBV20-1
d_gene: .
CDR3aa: CSAGLGGDTQYF
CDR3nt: TGCAGTGCCGGCCTCGGGGGAGATACGCAGTATTTT

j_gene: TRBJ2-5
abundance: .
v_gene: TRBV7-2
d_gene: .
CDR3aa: CASSNRSPGTTQYF
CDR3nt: TGTGCCAGCAGCAACCGTAGCCCTGGCACGACCCAGTACTTC

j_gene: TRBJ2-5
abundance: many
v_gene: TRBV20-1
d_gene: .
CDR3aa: CSAGGFSGETQYF
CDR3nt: TGCAGTGCCGGGGGATTCTCGGGGGAGACCCAGTACTTC

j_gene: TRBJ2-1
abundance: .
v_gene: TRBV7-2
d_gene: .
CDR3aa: CASSSYLWGAEQFF
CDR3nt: TGTGCCAGCAGCTCCTATTTGTGGGGGGCTGAGCAGTTCTTC

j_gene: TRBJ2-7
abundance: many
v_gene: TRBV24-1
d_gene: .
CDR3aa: CATSDLHCGIPSYEQYF
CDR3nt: TGTGCCACCAGTGATTTGCATTGCGGGATCCCTTCCTACGAGCAGTACTTC

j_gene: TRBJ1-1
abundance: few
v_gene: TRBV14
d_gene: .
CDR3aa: CASSQMGRTRATEAFF
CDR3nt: TGTGCCAGCAGCCAAATGGGCAGGACTCGAGCCACTGAAGCTTTCTTT

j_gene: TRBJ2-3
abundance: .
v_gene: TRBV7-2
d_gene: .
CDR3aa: CASSLGRGSIDTQYF
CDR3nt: TGTGCCAGCAGCTTAGGCAGGGGCTCGATCGATACGCAGTATTTT

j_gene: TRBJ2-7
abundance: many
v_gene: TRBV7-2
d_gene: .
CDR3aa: CASRFTGTHEQYF
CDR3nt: TGTGCCAGCAGGTTTACAGGTACCCACGAGCAGTACTTC

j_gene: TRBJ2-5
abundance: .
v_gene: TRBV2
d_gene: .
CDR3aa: CASSEAQGGADRETQYF
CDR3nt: TGTGCCAGCAGTGAAGCACAAGGCGGGGCCGACCGGGAGACCCAGTACTTC

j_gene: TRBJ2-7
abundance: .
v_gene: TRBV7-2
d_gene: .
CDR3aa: CASSPSYNEQYF
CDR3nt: TGTGCCAGCAGCCCGTCCTACAATGAGCAGTACTTC

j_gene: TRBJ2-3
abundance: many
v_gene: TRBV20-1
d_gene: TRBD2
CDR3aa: CSARMTSGSITDTQYF
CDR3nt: TGCAGTGCCCGGATGACTAGCGGGAGTATCACAGATACGCAGTATTTT

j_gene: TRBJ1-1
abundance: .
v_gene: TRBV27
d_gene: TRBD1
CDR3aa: CASSLGTDRRAEAFF
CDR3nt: TGTGCCAGCAGTTTAGGGACAGATCGGCGCGCTGAAGCTTTCTTT

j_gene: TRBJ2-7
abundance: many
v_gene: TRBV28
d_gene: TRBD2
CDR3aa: CASSSANGLAGDYEQYF
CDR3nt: TGTGCCAGCAGTTCCGCGAACGGACTAGCGGGGGACTACGAGCAGTACTTC

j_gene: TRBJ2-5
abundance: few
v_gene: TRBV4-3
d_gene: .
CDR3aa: CASSQYIQETQYF
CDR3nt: TGCGCCAGCAGCCAGTACATCCAAGAGACCCAGTACTTC

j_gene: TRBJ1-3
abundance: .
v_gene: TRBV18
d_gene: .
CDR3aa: CASSAWREEGNTIYF
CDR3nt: TGTGCCAGCTCAGCCTGGAGGGAAGAAGGAAACACCATATATTTT

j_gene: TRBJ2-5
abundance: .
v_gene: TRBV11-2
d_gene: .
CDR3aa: CASSPPMGRAETQYF
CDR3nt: TGTGCCAGCAGCCCACCTATGGGCAGGGCGGAGACCCAGTACTTC

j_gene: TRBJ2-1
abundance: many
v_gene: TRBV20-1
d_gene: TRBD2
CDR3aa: CSATGLAGWNEQFF
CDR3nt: TGCAGTGCTACGGGACTAGCGGGATGGAATGAGCAGTTCTTC

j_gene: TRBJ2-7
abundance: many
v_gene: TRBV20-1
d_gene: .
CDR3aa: CSAPRTTYEQYF
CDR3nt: TGCAGTGCTCCTCGGACTACCTACGAGCAGTACTTC

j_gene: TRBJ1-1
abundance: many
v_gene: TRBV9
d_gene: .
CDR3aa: CASSVAVGGGNTEAFF
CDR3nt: TGTGCCAGCAGCGTAGCTGTGGGGGGTGGGAACACTGAAGCTTTCTTT

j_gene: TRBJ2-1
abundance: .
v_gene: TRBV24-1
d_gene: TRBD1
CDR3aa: CATSDLPGQGAGNEQFF
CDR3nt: TGTGCCACCAGTGATCTCCCGGGACAGGGGGCTGGTAATGAGCAGTTCTTC

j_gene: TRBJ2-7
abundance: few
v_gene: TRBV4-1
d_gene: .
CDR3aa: CASSQRVGEPYEQYF
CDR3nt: TGCGCCAGCAGCCAGCGGGTCGGAGAGCCCTACGAGCAGTACTTC

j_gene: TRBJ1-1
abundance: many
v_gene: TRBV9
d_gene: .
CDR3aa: CASSVDWGTEAFF
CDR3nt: TGTGCCAGCAGCGTAGACTGGGGGACTGAAGCTTTCTTT

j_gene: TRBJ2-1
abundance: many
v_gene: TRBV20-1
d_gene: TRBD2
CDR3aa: CSASQGLAGGPDEQFF
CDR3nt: TGCAGTGCTAGTCAAGGACTAGCGGGAGGGCCTGATGAGCAGTTCTTC

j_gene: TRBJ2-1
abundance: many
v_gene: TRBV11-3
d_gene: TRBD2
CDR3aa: CASSWLAGVSDEQFF
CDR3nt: TGTGCCAGCAGCTGGCTAGCGGGAGTCAGCGATGAGCAGTTCTTC

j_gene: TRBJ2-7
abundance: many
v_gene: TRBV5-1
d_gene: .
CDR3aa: CASSAMTGTRYEQYF
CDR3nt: TGCGCCAGCAGCGCCATGACTGGGACCCGCTACGAGCAGTACTTC